This passage covers 24 T cell receptor beta chains from one sample sequenced in a study of Ad26.COV2.S vaccination and SARS-CoV-2 variants. TCRdb's table, derived via immunoSEQ multiplex PCR, lists solely in-frame clones and lacks some. This sample has around 450,000 clones, with 70% to 90% found just once. Described treatment: some 20 received Ad26.COV2.S at low or high dose, single or two shots; 5 received placebo; per-sample allocation not given. Sampling occurred on day 63 after the first vaccine or placebo injection. Sequencing was performed on peripheral blood, taken in a trial of Ad26.COV2.S vaccine versus placebo. These receptors were collected from a person between 18 and 59 years old who received the Ad26.COV2.S COVID-19 vaccine or a placebo.

V usage is TRBV28 and J usage is TRBJ1-5, with 9 bases lining up with TRBD1. V lost 3 bases and J lost 9; bases outside the gene matches: 15. From germline, CDR1 is MDHEN and CDR2 SYDVKM. The CDR3 runs to 17 residues. CDR3 residues: CASSFWGTGTKRGPQHF. CDR3 nucleotide sequence: TGTGCCAGCAGTTTCTGGGGGACAGGGACCAAACGGGGGCCCCAGCATTTT.

A few counts support this clone. The V and J genes are TRBV3-1 (or the pseudogene TRBV3-2) and TRBJ2-5; D gene uncertain. The ends were cut back, 6 bases at V and 1 base at J, with 3 bases in the middle. Germline V gene lookup returns CDR1 LGHDT and CDR2 YNNKEL (reference sequence). The CDR3 length is 11 residues. CDR3 sequence reads: CASRVQETQYF. The CDR3 bases are TGTGCCAGCAGGGTCCAAGAGACCCAGTACTTC.

The rearrangement joins TRBV9 to TRBJ2-6; 8 bases line up with TRBD1. J was trimmed by 2 bases and V by 10 bases; bases with no gene match: 14. This CDR3 contains 17 residues. Looked up from germline, CDR1 is SGDLS and CDR2 is YYNGEE. CDR3 in amino acids: CARFRQGKGTGANVLTF. The CDR3 DNA sequence: TGTGCCCGATTTCGACAGGGGAAGGGTACTGGGGCCAACGTCCTGACTTTC.

The chain employs TRBV7-8 and TRBJ1-5; D is perhaps TRBD1 (5 bases). Per the germline V gene, CDR1 is SGHVS and CDR2 is FQNEAQ. Trimming took off 7 bases at V and 6 bases at J, with 16 bases between the two ends. This CDR3 contains 14 residues. CDR3 region: CASNTGGVGQPQHF. CDR3 bases: TGTGCCAGCAATACCGGGGGGGTCGGTCAGCCCCAGCATTTT. The full variable domain, rest sourced from reference TRBV7-8 and TRBJ1-5, is GAGVSQSPRYKVAKRGQDVALRCDPISGHVSLFWYQQALGQGPEFLTYFQNEAQLDKSGLPSDRFFAERPEGSVSTLKIQRTQQEDSAVYLCASNTGGVGQPQHFGDGTRLSIL.

V usage is TRBV28 and J usage is TRBJ1-6, with unresolved D. V was shortened by 2 bases and J by 6 bases, with 8 bases between the two germline ends. Germline V gene data show CDR1 as MDHEN and CDR2 as SYDVKM. The CDR3 totals 14 residues. CDR3 region: CASSLHPGNSPLHF. CDR3 DNA: TGTGCCAGCAGTTTACACCCCGGTAATTCACCCCTCCACTTT.

The V gene is TRBV7-9, the J gene TRBJ1-1, with D possibly being TRBD1 (6 bases). Germline assignment: CDR1 SEHNR and CDR2 FQNEAQ (reference sequence). The length of the CDR3 is 14 residues. V was shortened by 4 bases and J by 4 bases, with 13 bases between the two germline ends. This CDR3 reads CASSSKLGGTEAFF. The CDR3 nucleotides read TGTGCCAGCAGCTCAAAACTAGGGGGCACTGAAGCTTTCTTT. The full variable domain, in which reference TRBV7-9 and TRBJ1-1 provide the parts outside the CDR3, is DTGVSQNPRHKITKRGQNVTFRCDPISEHNRLYWYRQTLGQGPEFLTYFQNEAQLEKSRLLSDRFSAERPKGSFSTLEIQRTEQGDSAMYLCASSSKLGGTEAFFGQGTRLTVV.

The chain combines TRBV18 with TRBJ2-2, with 8 bases fitting TRBD1. Germline CDR1 and CDR2: KGHSH and LQKENI. The CDR3 contains 14 residues. The J segment lost 1 base and the V segment lost 8 bases, leaving 3 bases of the junction unmatched. In nucleotides, the CDR3 is TGTGCCAGCCTAGGACAGGGGAACACCGGGGAGCTGTTTTTT. This codes for CASLGQGNTGELFF.

This chain uses TRBV6-5 with TRBJ2-7; the D gene could be TRBD1 or TRBD2 (6 bases each). CDR3 length: 14 residues. Germline V gene lookup returns CDR1 MNHEY and CDR2 SVGAGI. The V gene lost 4 bases and the J gene lost 6 bases, with 16 bases spanning the gap. The CDR3 DNA sequence: TGTGCCAGCAGTTCCCGGACGGGGGCAGCCGAGCAGTACTTC. Translated: CASSSRTGAAEQYF.

This chain connects TRBV5-4 to TRBJ2-3; TRBD1 matches at 10 bases. J was trimmed by 5 bases and V by 4 bases; bases with no gene match: 10. CDR1 is SGHNT, CDR2 YYREEE, per germline (reference sequence). This CDR3 is built from 16 residues. The CDR3, as DNA: TGTGCCAGCAGCCAGAAGACAGGGGGCGTCGGAGATACGCAGTATTTT. Amino acids: CASSQKTGGVGDTQYF.

CDR3 sequence (DNA): TGTGCCAGCAGCTCCGGGGGGACCTACAATGAGCAGTTCTTC. Translating it yields CASSSGGTYNEQFF. The J gene is TRBJ2-1, the V gene TRBV7-9; 7 bases are shared with TRBD2. The CDR3 spans 14 residues. Germline V gene sequence: CDR1 SEHNR, CDR2 FQNEAQ (reference sequence). Losses at the gene ends were 4 bases for V and 2 bases for J; bases not matched to a gene: 2.

The rearrangement uses TRBV4-1 and TRBJ2-5; either TRBD1 or TRBD2 may supply D (5 bases each). The V and J ends lost 4 bases and 4 bases respectively, with 13 bases between them. The CDR3 totals 14 residues. The germline V gene encodes CDR1 MGHRA and CDR2 YSYEKL. The CDR3 DNA is TGCGCCAGCAGCCTTCAGCTGAGGGGAGAGACCCAGTACTTC. Residues: CASSLQLRGETQYF.

This chain joins TRBV27 and TRBJ1-2, with 8 nucleotides matching TRBD1. With V trimmed by 7 bases and J by 6 bases, 7 bases remained unmatched. Germline V gene lookup returns CDR1 MNHEY and CDR2 SMNVEV (reference sequence). The CDR3 is made up of 13 amino acids. The CDR3 DNA follows: TGTGCCAGCACGCGGACAGGGACGGATGGCTACACCTTC. Translation: CASTRTGTDGYTF.

This chain uses TRBV5-1 with TRBJ2-5; D gene uncertain. Germline-derived CDR1 and CDR2 are SGHRS and YFSETQ. The CDR3 has 14 amino acids. Trimming shortened V by 0 bases and J by 2 bases, and 8 bases separated the two germline ends. CDR3 coding DNA: TGCGCCAGCAGCTTGGATGAGAATCAAGAGACCCAGTACTTC. Its protein product is CASSLDENQETQYF.

This chain uses TRBV6-2 or TRBV6-3 with TRBJ1-2; the D is unclear. The CDR3 covers 14 residues. V lost 0 bases and J lost 9, with 14 bases in between. Germline CDR1 and CDR2: MNHEY and SVGEGT. The CDR3 region is CASSYSRQRISYTF. CDR3 in DNA: TGTGCCAGCAGTTACTCGCGCCAAAGGATCAGCTACACCTTC.

The V call is TRBV19, the J call TRBJ2-1, with 10 positions matching TRBD2. The CDR3 runs 14 residues. V lost 5 bases, J lost 2 bases, and 0 bases stayed unmatched. Germline V gives CDR1 LNHDA, CDR2 SQIVND (reference sequence). CDR3 coding DNA: TGTGCCAGTAGTGGACTAGCGGCCTACAATGAGCAGTTCTTC. This gives the protein CASSGLAAYNEQFF.

This chain links TRBV7-9 with TRBJ1-6, with D tentatively TRBD1 (6 bases). With 10 bases removed from V and 0 bases from J, the gap between germline ends came to 19 bases. The CDR3 has 17 residues. Germline V gives CDR1 SEHNR, CDR2 FQNEAQ (reference sequence). CDR3 protein: CAIKQGHESSYNSPLHF. Here the CDR3 DNA reads TGTGCCATAAAACAGGGCCACGAGAGCTCCTATAATTCACCCCTCCACTTT.

This clone came up once. The V call is TRBV4-2, the J call TRBJ2-7, with 9 bases identical to TRBD2. This CDR3 is built from 18 residues. V trimming: 4 bases; J trimming: 2 bases; junction bases outside the gene matches: 15. Germline V gene lookup returns CDR1 LGHNA and CDR2 YNFKEQ. The CDR3 DNA sequence: TGTGCCAGCAGCCTTCGCGGTAGCGGGGGCTCTGAAGCCTACGAGCAGTACTTC. Translating gives CASSLRGSGGSEAYEQYF.

V usage is TRBV29-1 and J usage is TRBJ2-7; 8 bases fit TRBD2. The CDR3 consists of 13 residues. Germline CDR1 is SQVTM and CDR2 is ANQGSEA. The junction had 7 bases not matched to a gene; V was cut back by 6 bases and J by 3 bases. CDR3 residues: CSVGLAKNYEQYF. For the CDR3, the DNA is TGCAGCGTCGGACTAGCAAAAAACTACGAGCAGTACTTC.

The sample holds one count of this clone. V is TRBV7-2 and J is TRBJ1-2; D unresolved. Trimming shortened V by 2 bases and J by 2 bases, and 6 bases separated the two germline ends. The length of the CDR3 is 13 residues. The germline V gene has CDR1 SGHTA and CDR2 FQGNSA. The CDR3 here is CASSLSRNYGYTF. CDR3 bases: TGTGCCAGCAGCTTAAGCAGGAACTATGGCTACACCTTC.

This chain connects TRBV7-2 to TRBJ2-2; possible D gene TRBD1, 6 bases. V was shortened by 1 base and J by 0 bases, with 9 bases between the two germline ends. CDR1 and CDR2 from the germline V gene are SGHTA and FQGNSA. The CDR3 sequence is 16 residues long. CDR3 DNA sequence: TGTGCCAGCAGCTTAGTTGGGGGCTCGAACACCGGGGAGCTGTTTTTT. It translates to CASSLVGGSNTGELFF. Using reference TRBV7-2 and TRBJ2-2 for the parts outside the CDR3, the full variable domain is GAGVSQSPSNKVTEKGKDVELRCDPISGHTALYWYRQSLGQGLEFLIYFQGNSAPDKSGLPSDRFSAERTGGSVSTLTIQRTQQEDSAVYLCASSLVGGSNTGELFFGEGSRLTVL.

The chain links TRBV6-5 to TRBJ2-7; D is uncertain. The V end lost 6 bases, the J end lost 3 bases, and 9 bases lay between the germline ends. Germline CDR1 is MNHEY and CDR2 is SVGAGI. The CDR3 loop spans 12 amino acids. DNA for the CDR3: TGTGCCAGCAGCAGACAACTCTACGAGCAGTACTTC. It translates to CASSRQLYEQYF.

The genes are TRBV5-1 and TRBJ1-1, with 7 bases aligning to TRBD1. V shed 0 bases, J shed 3 bases, and the junction held 2 bases outside the gene matches. Germline V CDR1 and CDR2: SGHRS, YFSETQ. The CDR3 loop spans 14 amino acids. The CDR3 sequence is CASSLGQGYTEAFF. The CDR3 coding sequence is TGCGCCAGCAGCTTGGGACAGGGATACACTGAAGCTTTCTTT.

The chain is built from TRBV3-1 (or the pseudogene TRBV3-2) and TRBJ1-5; weak D call: TRBD1 (6 bases). This CDR3 spans 12 amino acids. Trimming cost V 5 bases and J 7 bases, with 9 bases left between them. CDR1 and CDR2 from the germline V gene are LGHDT and YNNKEL (reference sequence). The CDR3 bases are TGTGCCAGCAGCGTACAGGGACAGCCCCAGCATTTT. This codes for CASSVQGQPQHF.

The CDR3 bases are TGCGCCAGCAGCCCCGCCGGGACAGGGCCTGTCGGACTGTTTTTT. Translated: CASSPAGTGPVGLFF. The rearrangement joins TRBV5-1 to TRBJ1-4; 9 bases match TRBD1. Germline assignment: CDR1 SGHRS and CDR2 YFSETQ. After removal of 4 bases from V and 13 bases from J, the junction contained 14 bases not matched to a gene. This CDR3 has 15 amino acids.